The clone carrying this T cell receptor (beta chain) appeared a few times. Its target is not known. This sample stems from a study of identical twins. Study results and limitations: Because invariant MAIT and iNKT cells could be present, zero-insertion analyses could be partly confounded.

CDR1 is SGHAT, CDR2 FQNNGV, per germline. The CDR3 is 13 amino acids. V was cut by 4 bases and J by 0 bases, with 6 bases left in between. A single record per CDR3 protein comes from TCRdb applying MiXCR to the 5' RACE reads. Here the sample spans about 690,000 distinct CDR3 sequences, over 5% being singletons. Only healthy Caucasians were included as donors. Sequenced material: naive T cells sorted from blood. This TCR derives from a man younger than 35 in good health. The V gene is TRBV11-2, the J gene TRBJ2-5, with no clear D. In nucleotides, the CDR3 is TGTGCCAGCAGCTCCCAGTACCAAGAGACCCAGTACTTC. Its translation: CASSSQYQETQYF.